The 2 T cell receptor beta chains listed next were all sequenced from one sample in a study of T cell responses to AZD1222 COVID-19 vaccine. Sequencing used immunoSEQ multiplex PCR; TCRdb keeps in-frame clones, though not all of them. This sample carries 85,000 to 120,000 clones, 90% of them seen once, and the ten largest clones take approximately 5%. The sequenced sample was peripheral blood, obtained on day 0 of AZD1222 vaccination. These receptors came from an adult in good health.

This chain joins TRBV6-5 and TRBJ2-1; D gene ambiguous. Germline CDR1 MNHEY, CDR2 SVGAGI. V was clipped by 5 bases and J by 3 bases, with 5 bases between them. The CDR3 sequence is 12 residues long. The CDR3, as DNA: TGTGCCAGCAGTCGTCGCTACAATGAGCAGTTCTTC. It translates to CASSRRYNEQFF.

The rearrangement links TRBV9 to TRBJ2-7, with D maybe TRBD2 (6 bases). Trimming took off 1 base at V and 2 bases at J, with 10 bases between the two ends. The germline gives CDR1 SGDLS, CDR2 YYNGEE. The CDR3 extends over 14 amino acids. CDR3 sequence reads: CASSVRESPYEQYF. The DNA of the CDR3 is TGTGCCAGCAGCGTACGGGAGTCTCCCTACGAGCAGTACTTC.